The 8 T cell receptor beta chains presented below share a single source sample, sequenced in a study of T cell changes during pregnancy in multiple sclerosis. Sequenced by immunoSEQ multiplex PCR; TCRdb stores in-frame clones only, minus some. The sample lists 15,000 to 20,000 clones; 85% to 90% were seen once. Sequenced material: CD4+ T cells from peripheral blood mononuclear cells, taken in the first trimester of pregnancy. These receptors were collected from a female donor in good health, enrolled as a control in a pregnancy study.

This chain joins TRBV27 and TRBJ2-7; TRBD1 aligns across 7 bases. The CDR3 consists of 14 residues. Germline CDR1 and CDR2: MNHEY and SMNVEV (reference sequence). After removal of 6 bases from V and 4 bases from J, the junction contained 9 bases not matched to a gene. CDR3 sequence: CASRRRQGQYEQYF. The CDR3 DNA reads TGTGCCAGCAGGAGGCGACAGGGACAGTACGAGCAGTACTTC.

CDR3 region: CASSLGGGTDTQYF. The CDR3 DNA is TGTGCCAGCAGCTTGGGAGGTGGCACAGATACGCAGTATTTT. This rearrangement joins TRBV5-8 to TRBJ2-3; D gene uncertain. In germline, CDR1 is SGHTS, CDR2 YDEGEE. CDR3 length: 14 amino acids. V shed 0 bases and J shed 1 base, with 6 bases lying between them. The complete variable domain, with remaining parts taken from reference TRBV5-8 and TRBJ2-3, reads EAGVTQSPTHLIKTRGQQATLRCSPISGHTSVYWYQQALGLGLQFLLWYDEGEERNRGNFPPRFSGRQFPNYSSELNVNALELEDSALYLCASSLGGGTDTQYFGPGTRLTVL.

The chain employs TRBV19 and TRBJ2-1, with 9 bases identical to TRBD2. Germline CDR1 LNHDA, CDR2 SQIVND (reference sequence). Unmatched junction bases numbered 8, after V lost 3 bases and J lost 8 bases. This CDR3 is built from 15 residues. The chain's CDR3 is CASSMLGGGAYEQFF. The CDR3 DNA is TGTGCCAGTAGTATGCTGGGCGGGGGGGCTTATGAGCAGTTCTTC.

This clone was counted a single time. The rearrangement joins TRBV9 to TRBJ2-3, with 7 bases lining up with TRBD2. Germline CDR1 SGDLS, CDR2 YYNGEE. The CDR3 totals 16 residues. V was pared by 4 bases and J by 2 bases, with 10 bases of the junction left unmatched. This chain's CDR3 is CASSTTLALFTDTQYF. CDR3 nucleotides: TGTGCCAGCAGCACTACACTAGCGCTTTTCACAGATACGCAGTATTTT.

The CDR3 region is CASSVVGGEVSEAFF. CDR3 coding DNA: TGTGCCAGCAGCGTAGTGGGCGGGGAGGTCTCTGAAGCTTTCTTT. V is TRBV9 and J is TRBJ1-1; D is unclear. CDR3 length: 15 amino acids. V lost 0 bases to trimming and J lost 6 bases, with 15 bases between them. Germline V lookup: CDR1 SGDLS, CDR2 YYNGEE.

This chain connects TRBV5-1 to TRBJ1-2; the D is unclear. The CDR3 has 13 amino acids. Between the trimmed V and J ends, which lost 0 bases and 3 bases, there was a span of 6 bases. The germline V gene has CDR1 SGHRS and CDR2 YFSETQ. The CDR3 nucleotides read TGCGCCAGCAGCTTGGGGGAGGACTATGGCTACACCTTC. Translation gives CASSLGEDYGYTF.

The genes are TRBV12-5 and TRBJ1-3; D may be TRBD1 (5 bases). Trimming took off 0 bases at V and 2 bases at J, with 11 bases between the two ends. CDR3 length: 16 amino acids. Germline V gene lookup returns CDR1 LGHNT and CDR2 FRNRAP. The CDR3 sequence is CASGLVLAQAGNTIYF. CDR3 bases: TGTGCTAGTGGTTTGGTACTCGCACAGGCTGGAAACACCATATATTTT.

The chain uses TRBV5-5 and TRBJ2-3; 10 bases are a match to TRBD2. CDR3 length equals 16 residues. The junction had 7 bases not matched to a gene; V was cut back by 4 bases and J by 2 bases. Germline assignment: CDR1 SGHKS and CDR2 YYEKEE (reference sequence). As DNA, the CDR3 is TGTGCCAGCAGCGTCGGGACTAGCGCCGCCACAGATACGCAGTATTTT. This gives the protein CASSVGTSAATDTQYF.